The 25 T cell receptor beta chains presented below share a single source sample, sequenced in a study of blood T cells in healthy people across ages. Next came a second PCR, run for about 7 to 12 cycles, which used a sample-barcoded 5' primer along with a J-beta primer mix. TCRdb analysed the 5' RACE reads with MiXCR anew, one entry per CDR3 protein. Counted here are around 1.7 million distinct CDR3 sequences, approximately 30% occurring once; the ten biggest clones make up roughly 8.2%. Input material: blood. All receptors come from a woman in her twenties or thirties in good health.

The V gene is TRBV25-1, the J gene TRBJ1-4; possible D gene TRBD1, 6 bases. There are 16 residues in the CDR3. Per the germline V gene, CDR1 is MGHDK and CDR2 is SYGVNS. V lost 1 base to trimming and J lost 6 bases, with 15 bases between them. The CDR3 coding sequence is TGTGCCAGCAGTGAATCCCCACAGGGTACGGATGAAAAACTGTTTTTT. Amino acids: CASSESPQGTDEKLFF.

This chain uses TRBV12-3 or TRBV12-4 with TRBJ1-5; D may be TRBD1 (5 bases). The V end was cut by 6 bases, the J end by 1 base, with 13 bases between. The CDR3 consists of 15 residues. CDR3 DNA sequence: TGTGCCAGCAGAAAGGGACGTGGAAGCAATCAGCCCCAGCATTTT. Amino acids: CASRKGRGSNQPQHF.

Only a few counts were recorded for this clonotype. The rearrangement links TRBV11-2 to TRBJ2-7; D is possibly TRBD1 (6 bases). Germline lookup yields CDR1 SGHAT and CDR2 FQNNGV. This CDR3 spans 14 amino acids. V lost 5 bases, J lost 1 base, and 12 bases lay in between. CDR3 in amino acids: CASSPGHRSYEQYF. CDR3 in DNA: TGTGCCAGCAGCCCGGGACACCGATCCTACGAGCAGTACTTC.

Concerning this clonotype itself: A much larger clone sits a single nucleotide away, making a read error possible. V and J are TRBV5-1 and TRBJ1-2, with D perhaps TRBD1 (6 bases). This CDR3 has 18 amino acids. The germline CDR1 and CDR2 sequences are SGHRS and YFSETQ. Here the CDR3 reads CAGSSSTGQIVANYGYTF. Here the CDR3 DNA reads TGCGCCGGCAGCTCCTCAACCGGACAGATCGTGGCTAACTATGGCTACACCTTC.

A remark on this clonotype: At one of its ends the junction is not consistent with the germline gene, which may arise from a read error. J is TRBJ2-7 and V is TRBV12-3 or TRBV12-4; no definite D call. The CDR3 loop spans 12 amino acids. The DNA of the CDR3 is TGTGTCAGCAGTCTCAGCTCCTACGAGCAGTACTTC. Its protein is CVSSLSSYEQYF.

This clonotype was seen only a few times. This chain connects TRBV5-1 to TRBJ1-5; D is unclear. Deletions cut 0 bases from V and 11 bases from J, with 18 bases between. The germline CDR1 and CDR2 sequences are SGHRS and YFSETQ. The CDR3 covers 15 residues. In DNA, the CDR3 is TGCGCCAGCAGCTTGGGTTCGGCCCTCCAAGAGACCCAGCATTTT. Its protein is CASSLGSALQETQHF. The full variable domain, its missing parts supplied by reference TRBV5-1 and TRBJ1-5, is KAGVTQTPRYLIKTRGQQVTLSCSPISGHRSVSWYQQTPGQGLQFLFEYFSETQRNKGNFPGRFSGRQFSNSRSEMNVSTLELGDSALYLCASSLGSALQETQHFGDGTRLSIL.

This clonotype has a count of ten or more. The CDR3 nucleotides read TGTGCCAGCAGCCACACCCAAGCAGGGGATCATGGCTACACCTTC. This sequence encodes CASSHTQAGDHGYTF. V is TRBV12-3 or TRBV12-4 and J is TRBJ1-2, with D possibly matching TRBD1 (6 bases). The CDR3 totals 15 residues. With 6 bases removed from V and 6 bases from J, the gap between germline ends came to 20 bases.

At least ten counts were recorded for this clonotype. The chain's CDR3 is CAAGGTDIYEQYF. The CDR3 DNA reads as TGTGCGGCTGGGGGGACTGACATCTACGAGCAGTACTTC. The chain has TRBV6-2 or TRBV6-3 and TRBJ2-7, with D maybe TRBD2 (6 bases). This CDR3 has 13 residues. Germline V gene lookup returns CDR1 MNHEY and CDR2 SVGEGT.

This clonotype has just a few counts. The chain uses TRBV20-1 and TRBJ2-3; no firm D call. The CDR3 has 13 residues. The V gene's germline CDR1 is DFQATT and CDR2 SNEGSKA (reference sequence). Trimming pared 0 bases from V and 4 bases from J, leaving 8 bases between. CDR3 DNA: TGCAGTGCTAGAGATTCCCCTCCAGATACGCAGTATTTT. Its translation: CSARDSPPDTQYF.

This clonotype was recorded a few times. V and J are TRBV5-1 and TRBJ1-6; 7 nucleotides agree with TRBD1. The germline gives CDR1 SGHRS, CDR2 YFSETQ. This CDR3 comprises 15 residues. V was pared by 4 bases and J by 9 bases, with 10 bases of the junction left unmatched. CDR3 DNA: TGCGCCAGCAGCGGAAACAGAGCAGGGGGTTCACCCCTCCACTTT. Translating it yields CASSGNRAGGSPLHF.

CDR3 sequence: CSASGDRGIYEQYF. In DNA form, the CDR3 reads TGCAGTGCTAGTGGGGACAGGGGGATTTACGAGCAGTACTTC. The rearrangement uses TRBV20-1 and TRBJ2-7, with 11 bases lining up with TRBD1. This CDR3 has 14 residues. V shed 3 bases and J 4 bases; nucleotides not matched to a gene: 5. CDR1 is DFQATT and CDR2 is SNEGSKA in the germline V gene (reference sequence).

The CDR3 bases are TGTGCCAGCAGTGCCTCGAGGACAGGAAACATTCAGTACTTC. It encodes CASSASRTGNIQYF. This chain connects TRBV6-1 to TRBJ2-4; TRBD1 matches 7 bases. Germline V gene sequence: CDR1 MNHNS, CDR2 SASEGT. The CDR3 has 14 amino acids. V dropped 4 bases and J dropped 6; count of bases not matched to a gene: 6.

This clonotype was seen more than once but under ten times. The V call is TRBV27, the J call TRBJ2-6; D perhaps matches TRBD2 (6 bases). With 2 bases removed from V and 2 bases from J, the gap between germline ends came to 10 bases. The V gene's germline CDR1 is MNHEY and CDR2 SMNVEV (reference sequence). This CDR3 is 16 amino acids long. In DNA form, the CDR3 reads TGTGCCAGCAGTTTAAGCGGAGGGGCTGGGGCCAACGTCCTGACTTTC. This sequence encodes CASSLSGGAGANVLTF.

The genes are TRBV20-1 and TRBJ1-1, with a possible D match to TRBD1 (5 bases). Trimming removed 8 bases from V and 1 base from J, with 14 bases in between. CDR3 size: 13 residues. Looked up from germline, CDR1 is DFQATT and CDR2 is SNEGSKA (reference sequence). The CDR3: CSLRGPGNTEAFF. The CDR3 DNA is TGCAGTCTCCGGGGCCCAGGGAACACTGAAGCTTTCTTT.

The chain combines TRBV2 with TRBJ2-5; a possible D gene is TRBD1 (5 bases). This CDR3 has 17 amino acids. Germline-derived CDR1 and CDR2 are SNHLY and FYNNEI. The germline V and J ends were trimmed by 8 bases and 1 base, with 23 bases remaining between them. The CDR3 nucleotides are TGTGCCAGCTTTTTCGACAGCGAGGATGGGGTCCAAGAGACCCAGTACTTC. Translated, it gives CASFFDSEDGVQETQYF.

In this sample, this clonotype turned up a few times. CDR3 bases: TGCAGCGTTGTCCGTGGAAACACAGATACGCAGTATTTT. This gives the protein CSVVRGNTDTQYF. The chain carries TRBV29-1 and TRBJ2-3, with D uncertain. CDR3 size: 13 residues. Germline V gene sequence: CDR1 SQVTM, CDR2 ANQGSEA. Trimming took off 4 bases at V and 2 bases at J, with 10 bases between the two ends.

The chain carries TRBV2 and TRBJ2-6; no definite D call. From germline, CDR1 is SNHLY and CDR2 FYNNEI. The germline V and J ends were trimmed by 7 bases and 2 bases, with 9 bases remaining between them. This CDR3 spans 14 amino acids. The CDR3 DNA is TGTGCCAGCATTTTCGAGGCTGGGGCCAACGTCCTGACTTTC. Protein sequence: CASIFEAGANVLTF.

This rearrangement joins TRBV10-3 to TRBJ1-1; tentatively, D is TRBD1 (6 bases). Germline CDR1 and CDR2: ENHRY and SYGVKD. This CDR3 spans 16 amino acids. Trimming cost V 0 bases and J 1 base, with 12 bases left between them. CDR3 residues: CAISESARGTNTEAFF. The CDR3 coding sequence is TGTGCCATCAGTGAGTCGGCCAGGGGTACGAACACTGAAGCTTTCTTT.

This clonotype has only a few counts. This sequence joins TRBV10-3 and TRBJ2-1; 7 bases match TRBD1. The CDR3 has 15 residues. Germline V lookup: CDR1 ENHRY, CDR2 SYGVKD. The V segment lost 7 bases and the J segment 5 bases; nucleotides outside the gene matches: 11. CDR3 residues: CAITPGTELNNEQFF. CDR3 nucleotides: TGTGCCATCACTCCCGGGACAGAACTCAACAATGAGCAGTTCTTC.

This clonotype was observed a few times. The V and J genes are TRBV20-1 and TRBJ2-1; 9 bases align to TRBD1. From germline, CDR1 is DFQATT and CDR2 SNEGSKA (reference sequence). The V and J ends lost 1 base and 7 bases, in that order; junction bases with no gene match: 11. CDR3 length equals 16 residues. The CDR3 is CSARVETGGRMNEQFF. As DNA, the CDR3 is TGCAGTGCTAGAGTGGAGACAGGGGGACGTATGAATGAGCAGTTCTTC.

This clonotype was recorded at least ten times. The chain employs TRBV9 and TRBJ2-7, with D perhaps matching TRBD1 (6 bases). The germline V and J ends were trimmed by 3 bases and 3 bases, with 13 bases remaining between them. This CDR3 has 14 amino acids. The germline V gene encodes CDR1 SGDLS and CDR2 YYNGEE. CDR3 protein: CASSAGEYLYEQYF. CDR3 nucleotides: TGTGCCAGCAGCGCAGGGGAATATCTCTACGAGCAGTACTTC.

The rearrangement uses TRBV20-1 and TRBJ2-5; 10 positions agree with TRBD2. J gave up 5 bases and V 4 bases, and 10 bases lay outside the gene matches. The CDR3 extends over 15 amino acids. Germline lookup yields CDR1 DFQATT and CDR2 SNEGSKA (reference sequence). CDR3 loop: CSATRTSGLMETQYF. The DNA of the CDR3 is TGCAGTGCTACCAGGACTAGCGGACTTATGGAGACCCAGTACTTC.

CDR3 amino acids: CASRKQGTPNYGYTF. The CDR3, as DNA: TGTGCCAGCAGGAAACAGGGGACCCCTAACTATGGCTACACCTTC. The V and J genes are TRBV27 and TRBJ1-2; 7 positions match TRBD1. Germline lookup yields CDR1 MNHEY and CDR2 SMNVEV (reference sequence). V lost 6 bases and J lost 0; bases outside the gene matches: 7. The CDR3 totals 15 residues.

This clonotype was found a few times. The CDR3 region has the DNA TGTGCCAGCAGCTTTCGGACAGCGGCTAGCACAGATACGCAGTATTTT. Translated, it gives CASSFRTAASTDTQYF. The chain recombines TRBV7-2 with TRBJ2-3, with D tentatively TRBD1 (6 bases). CDR3 size: 16 residues. Trimming took off 3 bases at V and 0 bases at J, with 13 bases between the two ends. The germline CDR1 and CDR2 sequences are SGHTA and FQGNSA.

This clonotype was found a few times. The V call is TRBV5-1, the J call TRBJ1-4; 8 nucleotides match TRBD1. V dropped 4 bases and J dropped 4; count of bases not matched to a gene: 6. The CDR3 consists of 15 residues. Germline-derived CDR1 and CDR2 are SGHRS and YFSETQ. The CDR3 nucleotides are TGCGCCAGCAGCCGTCAGACAGGGGTTAATGAAAAACTGTTTTTT. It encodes CASSRQTGVNEKLFF.